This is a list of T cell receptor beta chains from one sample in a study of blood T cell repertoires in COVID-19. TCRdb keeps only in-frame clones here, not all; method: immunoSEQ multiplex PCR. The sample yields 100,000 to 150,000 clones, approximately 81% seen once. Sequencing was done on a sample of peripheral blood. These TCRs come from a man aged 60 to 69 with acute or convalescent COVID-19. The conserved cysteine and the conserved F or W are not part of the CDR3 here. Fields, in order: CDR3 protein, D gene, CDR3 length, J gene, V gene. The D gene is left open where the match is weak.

ASSTSEGEQY - 10 TRBJ2-7 TRBV18
ASSLDHRDLQETQY - 14 TRBJ2-5 TRBV7-8
AWSGVLRGAEGYT - 13 TRBJ1-2 TRBV30
ASSIDAGTGSSGANVLT TRBD1 17 TRBJ2-6 TRBV19
AISEKNRGTLQNTEAF TRBD1 16 TRBJ1-1 TRBV10-3
ASSPWTGGGYGYT TRBD1 13 TRBJ1-2 TRBV5-1
SVEFPGFFSGANVLT - 15 TRBJ2-6 TRBV29-1
ASSTAALGYEQY - 12 TRBJ2-7 TRBV19
ASSPGGSDGYT - 11 TRBJ1-2 TRBV28
ASSRRQGDTEAF TRBD1 12 TRBJ1-1 TRBV3-1/TRBV3-2
ASSIVVRPDGPQH - 13 TRBJ1-5 TRBV19
ASSSGNSYNEQF - 12 TRBJ2-1 TRBV19
ASSLKFDRGSGTQY TRBD1 14 TRBJ2-5 TRBV7-9
ASSEGGVQLYGYT - 13 TRBJ1-2 TRBV6-1
ASSERRTRTNEQF TRBD2 13 TRBJ2-1 TRBV10-2
ASSLAWGQGYEQY TRBD1 13 TRBJ2-7 TRBV7-3
ASSLLESTGELF - 12 TRBJ2-2 TRBV13
ASSLSRGNTEAF - 12 TRBJ1-1 TRBV5-1
ASSQGTFADTQY - 12 TRBJ2-3 TRBV6-4
ASSQTSGTTDTQY TRBD2 13 TRBJ2-3 TRBV19
ASSLDSIGAF - 10 TRBJ1-1 TRBV11-2
ASSNRGRETQY TRBD1 11 TRBJ2-5 TRBV19
ASSEFSKRNIQY - 12 TRBJ2-4 TRBV2
ASSLGQTNEKLF TRBD1 12 TRBJ1-4 TRBV5-1
SARGPYEQY TRBD1 9 TRBJ2-7 TRBV20-1
ASSAGPLISEQF - 12 TRBJ2-1 TRBV11-2
ASSSDRASNQPQH TRBD1 13 TRBJ1-5 TRBV6-5
ASSPPARQGAPAYT TRBD1 14 TRBJ1-2 TRBV4-2
ASSANRVRMDGYT - 13 TRBJ1-2 TRBV5-1
ASRQLARQETQY TRBD2 12 TRBJ2-5 TRBV6-5
ASSVHTGRGGYT - 12 TRBJ1-2 TRBV27
ASSPQGATYNEQF TRBD1 13 TRBJ2-1 TRBV3-1/TRBV3-2
ASSPSGVAGFYEQF TRBD2 14 TRBJ2-1 TRBV3-1/TRBV3-2
AISPPAGTGNNEQF - 14 TRBJ2-1 TRBV10-3
ASSLISGQGRDTQY TRBD1 14 TRBJ2-3 TRBV7-3
ASSEPSNSYNEQF - 13 TRBJ2-1 TRBV6-1
ASSLVRFSPLH - 11 TRBJ1-6 TRBV7-2
ASSISNRLAGGRKETQY TRBD2 17 TRBJ2-5 TRBV19
ASSLTTETEAF - 11 TRBJ1-1 TRBV7-9
ASSRSSARGEKLF - 13 TRBJ1-4 TRBV9
ATSRTGTGRGNEQF TRBD1 14 TRBJ2-1 TRBV24-1
ASSLTGTRGGDTQY - 14 TRBJ2-3 TRBV7-3
ASSFLAGSGRGHEQF TRBD2 15 TRBJ2-1 TRBV7-3
ASSLAGTSRNEQY TRBD2 13 TRBJ2-7 TRBV7-2
ASSTPALLEVGEQY - 14 TRBJ2-7 TRBV19
ATSDSAGQGNFYT TRBD1 13 TRBJ1-2 TRBV24-1
ASSGQGGSTSGLRTYEQY - 18 TRBJ2-7 TRBV2
ASSLHSSLSTDTQY - 14 TRBJ2-3 TRBV7-3
ASSPATGEQY - 10 TRBJ2-7 TRBV18